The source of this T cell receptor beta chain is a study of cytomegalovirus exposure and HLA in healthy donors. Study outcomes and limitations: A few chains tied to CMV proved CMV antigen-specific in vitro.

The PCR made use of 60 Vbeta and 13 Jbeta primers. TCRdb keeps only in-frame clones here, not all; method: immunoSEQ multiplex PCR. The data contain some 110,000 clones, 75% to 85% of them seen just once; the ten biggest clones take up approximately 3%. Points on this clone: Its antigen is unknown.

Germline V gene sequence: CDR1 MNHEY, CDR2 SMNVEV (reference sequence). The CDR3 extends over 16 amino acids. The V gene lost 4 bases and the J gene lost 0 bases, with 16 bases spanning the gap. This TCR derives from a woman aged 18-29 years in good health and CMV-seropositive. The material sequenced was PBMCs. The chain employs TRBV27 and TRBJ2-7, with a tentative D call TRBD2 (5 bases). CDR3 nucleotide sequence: TGTGCCAGCAGTTCCTGGACGGGATTGAGCTCCTACGAGCAGTACTTC. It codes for CASSSWTGLSSYEQYF.